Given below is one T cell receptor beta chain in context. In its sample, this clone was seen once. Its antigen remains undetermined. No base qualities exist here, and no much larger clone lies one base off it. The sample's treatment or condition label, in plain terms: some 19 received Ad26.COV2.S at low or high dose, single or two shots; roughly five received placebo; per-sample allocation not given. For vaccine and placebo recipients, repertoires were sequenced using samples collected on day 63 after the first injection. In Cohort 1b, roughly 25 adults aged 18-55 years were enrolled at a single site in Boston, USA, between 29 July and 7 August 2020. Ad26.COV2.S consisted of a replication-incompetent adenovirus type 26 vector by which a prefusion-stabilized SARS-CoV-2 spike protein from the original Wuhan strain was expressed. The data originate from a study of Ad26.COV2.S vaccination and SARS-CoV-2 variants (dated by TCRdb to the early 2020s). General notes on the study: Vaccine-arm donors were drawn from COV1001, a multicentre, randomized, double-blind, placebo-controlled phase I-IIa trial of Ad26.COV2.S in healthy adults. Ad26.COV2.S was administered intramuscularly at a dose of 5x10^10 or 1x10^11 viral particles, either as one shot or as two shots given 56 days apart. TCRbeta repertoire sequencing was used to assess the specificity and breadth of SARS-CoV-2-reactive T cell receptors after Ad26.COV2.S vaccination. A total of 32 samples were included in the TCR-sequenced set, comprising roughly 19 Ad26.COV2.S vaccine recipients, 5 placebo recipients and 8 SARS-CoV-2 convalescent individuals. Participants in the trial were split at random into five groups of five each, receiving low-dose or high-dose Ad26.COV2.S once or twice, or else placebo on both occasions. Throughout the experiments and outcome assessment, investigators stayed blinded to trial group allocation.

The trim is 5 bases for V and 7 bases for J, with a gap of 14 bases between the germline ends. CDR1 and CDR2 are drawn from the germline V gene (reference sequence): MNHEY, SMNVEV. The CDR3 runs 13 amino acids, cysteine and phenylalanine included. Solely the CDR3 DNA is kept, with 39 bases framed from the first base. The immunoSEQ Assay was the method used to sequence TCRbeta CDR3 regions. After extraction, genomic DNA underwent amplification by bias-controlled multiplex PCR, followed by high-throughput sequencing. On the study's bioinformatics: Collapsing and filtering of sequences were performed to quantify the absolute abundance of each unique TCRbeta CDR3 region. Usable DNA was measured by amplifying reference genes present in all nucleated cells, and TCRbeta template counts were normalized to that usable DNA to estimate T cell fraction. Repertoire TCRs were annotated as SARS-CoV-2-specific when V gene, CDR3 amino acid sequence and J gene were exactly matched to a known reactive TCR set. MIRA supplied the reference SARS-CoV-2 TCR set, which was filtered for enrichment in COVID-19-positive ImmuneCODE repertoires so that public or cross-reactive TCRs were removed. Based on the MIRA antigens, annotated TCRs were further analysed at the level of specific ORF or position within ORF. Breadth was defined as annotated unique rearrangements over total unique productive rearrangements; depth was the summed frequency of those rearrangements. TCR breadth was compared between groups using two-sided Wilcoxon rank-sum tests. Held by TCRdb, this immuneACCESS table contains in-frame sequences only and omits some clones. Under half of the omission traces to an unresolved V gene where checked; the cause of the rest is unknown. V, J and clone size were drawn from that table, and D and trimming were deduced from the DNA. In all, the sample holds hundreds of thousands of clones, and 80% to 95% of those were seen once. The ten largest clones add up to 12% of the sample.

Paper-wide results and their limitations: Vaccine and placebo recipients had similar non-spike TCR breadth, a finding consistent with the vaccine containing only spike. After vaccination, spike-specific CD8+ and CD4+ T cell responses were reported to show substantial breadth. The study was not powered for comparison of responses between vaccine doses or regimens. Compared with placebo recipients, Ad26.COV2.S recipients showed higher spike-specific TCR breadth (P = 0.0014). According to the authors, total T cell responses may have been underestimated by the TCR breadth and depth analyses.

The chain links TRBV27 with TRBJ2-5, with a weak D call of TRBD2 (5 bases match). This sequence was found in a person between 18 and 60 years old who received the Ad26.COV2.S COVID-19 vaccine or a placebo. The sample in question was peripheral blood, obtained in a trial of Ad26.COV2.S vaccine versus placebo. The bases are TGTGCCAGCAGTCGGGGTGAAAAATGGACCCAGTACTTC. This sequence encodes CASSRGEKWTQYF.